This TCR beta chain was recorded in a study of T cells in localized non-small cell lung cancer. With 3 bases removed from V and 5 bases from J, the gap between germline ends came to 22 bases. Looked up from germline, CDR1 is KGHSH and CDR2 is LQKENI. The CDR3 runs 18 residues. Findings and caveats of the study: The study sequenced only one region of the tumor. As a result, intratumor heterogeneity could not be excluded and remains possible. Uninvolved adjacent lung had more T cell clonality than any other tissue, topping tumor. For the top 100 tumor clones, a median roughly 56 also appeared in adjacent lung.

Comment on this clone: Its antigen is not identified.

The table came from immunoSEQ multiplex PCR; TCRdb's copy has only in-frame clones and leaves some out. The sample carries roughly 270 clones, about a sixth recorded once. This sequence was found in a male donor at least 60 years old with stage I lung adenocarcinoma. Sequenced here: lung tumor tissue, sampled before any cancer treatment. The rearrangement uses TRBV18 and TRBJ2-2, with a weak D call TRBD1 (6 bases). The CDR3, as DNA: TGTGCCAGCTCACCGTTACAGGGAAAGGGGAGAGAGACCGGGGAGCTGTTTTTT. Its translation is CASSPLQGKGRETGELFF. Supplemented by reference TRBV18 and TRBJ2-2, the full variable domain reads NAGVMQNPRHLVRRRGQEARLRCSPMKGHSHVYWYRQLPEEGLKFMVYLQKENIIDESGMPKERFSAEFPKEGPSILRIQQVVRGDSAAYFCASSPLQGKGRETGELFFGEGSRLTVL.